This TCR beta chain was recorded in a study of blood T cell repertoires in COVID-19. Study-wide background: COVID-19 samples from acute and convalescent phases originated in the United States, Italy and Spain.

Produced via immunoSEQ multiplex PCR; TCRdb's table is partial and in-frame only. The sample yields 81,000 or so clones, roughly 80% seen once. Germline V gene sequence: CDR1 SGHRS, CDR2 YFSETQ. This CDR3 is built from 16 residues. V shed 0 bases and J shed 6 bases, with 16 bases lying between them. The sequenced material came from peripheral blood. The rearrangement uses TRBV5-1 and TRBJ2-4; perhaps TRBD1 as D (5 bases). The TCR sequence derives from a woman between 65 and 79 years old with active or convalescent COVID-19. CDR3 in DNA: TGCGCCAGCAGCTTGGAGGGGTCGCTCTCGGGAAACATTCAGTACTTC. Amino acids: CASSLEGSLSGNIQYF. The full variable domain, its missing parts supplied by reference TRBV5-1 and TRBJ2-4, is KAGVTQTPRYLIKTRGQQVTLSCSPISGHRSVSWYQQTPGQGLQFLFEYFSETQRNKGNFPGRFSGRQFSNSRSEMNVSTLELGDSALYLCASSLEGSLSGNIQYFGAGTRLSVL.